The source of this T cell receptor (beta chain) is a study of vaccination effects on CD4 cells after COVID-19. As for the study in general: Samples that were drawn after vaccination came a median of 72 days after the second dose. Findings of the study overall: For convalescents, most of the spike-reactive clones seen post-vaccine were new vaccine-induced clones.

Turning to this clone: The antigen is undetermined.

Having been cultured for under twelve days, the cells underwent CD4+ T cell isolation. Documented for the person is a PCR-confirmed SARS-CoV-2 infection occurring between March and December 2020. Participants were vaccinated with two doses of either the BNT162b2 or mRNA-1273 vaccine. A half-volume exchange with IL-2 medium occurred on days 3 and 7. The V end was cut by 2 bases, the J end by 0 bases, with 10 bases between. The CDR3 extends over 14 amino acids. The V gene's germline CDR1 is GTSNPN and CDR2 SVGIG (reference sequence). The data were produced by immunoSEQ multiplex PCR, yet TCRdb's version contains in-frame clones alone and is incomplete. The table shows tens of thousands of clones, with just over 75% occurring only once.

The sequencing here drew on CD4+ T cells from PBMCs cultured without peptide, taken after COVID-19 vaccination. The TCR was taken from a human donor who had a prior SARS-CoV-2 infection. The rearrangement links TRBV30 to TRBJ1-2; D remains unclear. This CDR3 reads CAWSRTVANYGYTF. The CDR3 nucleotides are TGTGCCTGGAGTAGGACGGTAGCTAACTATGGCTACACCTTC.